The T cell receptor (beta chain) under discussion was sequenced for a study of blood T cell repertoires in COVID-19. Study as a whole: T cells, B-cell-depleted T cells, or PBMCs supplied cDNA or gDNA.

This clone turned up a few times. The same CDR3 is also encoded by other DNA sequences in this sample. Per the original data handling: Estimation of nucleated cell counts was performed using reference gene primer amplification. The table came from immunoSEQ multiplex PCR; TCRdb's copy has only in-frame clones and leaves some out. For V, J and clone size, that table is used; D and trimming come from the DNA. The repertoire holds about 150,000 clones, with 84% as singletons. Input material: peripheral blood. The sequence came from an elderly woman with COVID-19, enrolled during active disease.

The CDR3 sequence: CASSPAGGSYEQYF. The CDR3 DNA sequence: TGTGCCAGCTCACCTGCAGGGGGCTCCTACGAGCAGTACTTC. The chain recombines TRBV18 with TRBJ2-7, with 7 bases aligning to TRBD1. CDR1 and CDR2 (germline): KGHSH, LQKENI. The CDR3 contains 14 residues. V lost 3 bases to trimming and J lost 0 bases; unmatched junction nucleotides: 2. Full variable domain (outside the CDR3, taken from reference TRBV18 and TRBJ2-7): NAGVMQNPRHLVRRRGQEARLRCSPMKGHSHVYWYRQLPEEGLKFMVYLQKENIIDESGMPKERFSAEFPKEGPSILRIQQVVRGDSAAYFCASSPAGGSYEQYFGPGTRLTVT.